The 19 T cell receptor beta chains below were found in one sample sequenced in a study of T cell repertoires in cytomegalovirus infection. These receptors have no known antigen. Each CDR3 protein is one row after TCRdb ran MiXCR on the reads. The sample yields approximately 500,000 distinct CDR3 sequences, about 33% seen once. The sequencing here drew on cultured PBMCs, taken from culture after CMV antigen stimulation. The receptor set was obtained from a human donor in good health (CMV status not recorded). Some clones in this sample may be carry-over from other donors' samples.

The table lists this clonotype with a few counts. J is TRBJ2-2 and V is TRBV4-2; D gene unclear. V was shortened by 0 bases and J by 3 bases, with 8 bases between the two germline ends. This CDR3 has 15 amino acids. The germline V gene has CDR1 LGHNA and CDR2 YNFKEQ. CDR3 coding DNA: TGTGCCAGCAGCCAAGACGTCAGCGACACCGGGGAGCTGTTTTTT. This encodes CASSQDVSDTGELFF.

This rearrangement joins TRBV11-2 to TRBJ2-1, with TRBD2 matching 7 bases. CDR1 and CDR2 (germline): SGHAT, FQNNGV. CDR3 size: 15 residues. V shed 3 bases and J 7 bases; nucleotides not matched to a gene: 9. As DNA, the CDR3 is TGTGCCAGCAGCTTTCGGCTAGCGGCCGGGAATGAGCAGTTCTTC. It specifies CASSFRLAAGNEQFF. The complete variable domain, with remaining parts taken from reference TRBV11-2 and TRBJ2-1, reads EAGVAQSPRYKIIEKRQSVAFWCNPISGHATLYWYQQILGQGPKLLIQFQNNGVVDDSQLPKDRFSAERLKGVDSTLKIQPAKLEDSAVYLCASSFRLAAGNEQFFGPGTRLTVL.

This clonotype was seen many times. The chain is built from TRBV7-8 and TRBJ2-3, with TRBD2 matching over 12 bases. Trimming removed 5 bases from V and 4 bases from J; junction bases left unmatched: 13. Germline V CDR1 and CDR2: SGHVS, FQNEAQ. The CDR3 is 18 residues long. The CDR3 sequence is CASSPRQTSGSWPDTQYF. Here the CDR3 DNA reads TGTGCCAGCAGCCCCCGACAGACTAGCGGGAGTTGGCCAGATACGCAGTATTTT.

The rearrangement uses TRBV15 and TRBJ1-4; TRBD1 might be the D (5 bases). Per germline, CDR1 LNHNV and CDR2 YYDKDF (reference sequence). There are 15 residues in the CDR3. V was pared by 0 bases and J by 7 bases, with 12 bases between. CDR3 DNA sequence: TGTGCCACCAGCAGAGAGGAAGGGGAGGCTGAAAAACTGTTTTTT. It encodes CATSREEGEAEKLFF.

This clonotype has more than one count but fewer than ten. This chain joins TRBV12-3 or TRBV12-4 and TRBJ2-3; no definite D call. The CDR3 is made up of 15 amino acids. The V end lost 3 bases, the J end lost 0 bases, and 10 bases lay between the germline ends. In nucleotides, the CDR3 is TGTGCCAGCAGTTTCTTGCGTGGAAGCACAGATACGCAGTATTTT. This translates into CASSFLRGSTDTQYF.

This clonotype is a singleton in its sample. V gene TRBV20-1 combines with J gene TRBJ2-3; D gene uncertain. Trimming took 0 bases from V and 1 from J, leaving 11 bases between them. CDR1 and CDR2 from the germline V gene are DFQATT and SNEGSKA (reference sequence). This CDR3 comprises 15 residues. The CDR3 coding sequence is TGCAGTGCTAGAGAAGGCTCGGTGGGCACAGATACGCAGTATTTT. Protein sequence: CSAREGSVGTDTQYF.

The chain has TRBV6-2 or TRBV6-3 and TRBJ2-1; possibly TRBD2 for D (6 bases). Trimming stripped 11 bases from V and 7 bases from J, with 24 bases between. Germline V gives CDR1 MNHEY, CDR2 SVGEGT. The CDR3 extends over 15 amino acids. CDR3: CACPGVIHGGNEQFF. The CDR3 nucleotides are TGTGCCTGTCCCGGGGTGATCCATGGGGGGAATGAGCAGTTCTTC.

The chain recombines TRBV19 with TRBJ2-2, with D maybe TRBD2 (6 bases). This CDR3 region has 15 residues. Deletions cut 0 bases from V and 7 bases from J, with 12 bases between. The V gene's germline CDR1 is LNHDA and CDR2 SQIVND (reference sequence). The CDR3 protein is CASSIEDGSIGELFF. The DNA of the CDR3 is TGTGCCAGTAGTATAGAGGACGGGAGTATCGGGGAGCTGTTTTTT.

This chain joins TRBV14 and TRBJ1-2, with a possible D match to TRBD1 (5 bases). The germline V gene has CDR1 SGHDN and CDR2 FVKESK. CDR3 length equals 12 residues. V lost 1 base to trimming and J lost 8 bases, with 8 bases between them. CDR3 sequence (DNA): TGTGCCAGCAGCCAAGGACAGAGAGGCTACACCTTC. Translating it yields CASSQGQRGYTF.

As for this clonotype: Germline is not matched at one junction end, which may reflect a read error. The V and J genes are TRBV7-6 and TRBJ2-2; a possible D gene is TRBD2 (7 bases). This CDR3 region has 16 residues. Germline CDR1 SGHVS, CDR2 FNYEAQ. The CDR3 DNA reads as TGTGCTAGCAGCTTATCGGGGGGCTTAATCACCGGGGAGCTGTTTTTT. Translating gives CASSLSGGLITGELFF. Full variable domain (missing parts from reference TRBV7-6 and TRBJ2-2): GAGVSQSPRYKVTKRGQDVALRCDPISGHVSLYWYRQALGQGPEFLTYFNYEAQQDKSGLPNDRFSAERPEGSISTLTIQRTEQRDSAMYRCASSLSGGLITGELFFGEGSRLTVL.

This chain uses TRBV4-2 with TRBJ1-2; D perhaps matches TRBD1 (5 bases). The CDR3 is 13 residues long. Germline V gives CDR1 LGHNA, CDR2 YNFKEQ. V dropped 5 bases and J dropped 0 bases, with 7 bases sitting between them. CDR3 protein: CASSGAANYGYTF. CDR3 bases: TGTGCCAGCAGCGGGGCAGCTAACTATGGCTACACCTTC.

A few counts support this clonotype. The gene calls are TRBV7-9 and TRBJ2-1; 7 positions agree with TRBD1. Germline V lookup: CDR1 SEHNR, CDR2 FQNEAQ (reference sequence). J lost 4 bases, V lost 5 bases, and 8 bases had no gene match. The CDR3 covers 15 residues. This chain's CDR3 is CASSLPGQRYNEQFF. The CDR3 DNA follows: TGTGCCAGCAGCCTCCCGGGACAGCGTTACAATGAGCAGTTCTTC.

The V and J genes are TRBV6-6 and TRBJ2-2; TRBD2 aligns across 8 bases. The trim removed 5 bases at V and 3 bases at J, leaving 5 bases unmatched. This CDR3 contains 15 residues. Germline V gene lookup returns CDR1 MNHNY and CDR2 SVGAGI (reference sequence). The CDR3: CASSLTSGDTGELFF. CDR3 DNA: TGTGCCAGCAGTCTAACTAGCGGAGACACCGGGGAGCTGTTTTTT.

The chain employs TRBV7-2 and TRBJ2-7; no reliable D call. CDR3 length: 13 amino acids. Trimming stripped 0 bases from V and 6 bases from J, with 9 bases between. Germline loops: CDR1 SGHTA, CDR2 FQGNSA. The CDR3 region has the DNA TGTGCCAGCAGCTTAGCCCAGGATGGCGAGCAGTACTTC. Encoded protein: CASSLAQDGEQYF.

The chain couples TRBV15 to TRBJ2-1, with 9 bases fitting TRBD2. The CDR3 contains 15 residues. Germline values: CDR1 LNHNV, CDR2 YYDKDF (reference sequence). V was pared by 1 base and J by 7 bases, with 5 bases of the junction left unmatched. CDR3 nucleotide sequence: TGTGCCACCAGCAGAGTGCTAGCGGGGCAAAATGAGCAGTTCTTC. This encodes CATSRVLAGQNEQFF.

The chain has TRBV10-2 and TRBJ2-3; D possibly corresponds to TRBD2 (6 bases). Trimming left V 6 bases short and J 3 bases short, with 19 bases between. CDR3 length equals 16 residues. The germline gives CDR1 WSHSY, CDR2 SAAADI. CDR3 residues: CASSRSSVRGTDTQYF. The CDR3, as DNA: TGCGCCAGCAGCCGTTCTAGCGTCAGAGGGACAGATACGCAGTATTTT.

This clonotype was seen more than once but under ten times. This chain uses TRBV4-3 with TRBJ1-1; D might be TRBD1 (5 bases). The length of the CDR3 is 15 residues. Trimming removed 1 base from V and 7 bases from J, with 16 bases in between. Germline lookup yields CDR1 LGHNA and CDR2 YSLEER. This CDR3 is CASSQVVGSGLEAFF. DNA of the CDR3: TGCGCCAGCAGCCAAGTCGTAGGGTCGGGACTTGAAGCTTTCTTT.

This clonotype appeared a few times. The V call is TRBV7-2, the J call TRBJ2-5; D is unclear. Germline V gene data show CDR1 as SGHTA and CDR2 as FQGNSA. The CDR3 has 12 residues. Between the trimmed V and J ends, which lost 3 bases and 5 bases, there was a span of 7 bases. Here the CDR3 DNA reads TGTGCCAGCAGCTTTACTGCGGAGACCCAGTACTTC. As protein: CASSFTAETQYF.

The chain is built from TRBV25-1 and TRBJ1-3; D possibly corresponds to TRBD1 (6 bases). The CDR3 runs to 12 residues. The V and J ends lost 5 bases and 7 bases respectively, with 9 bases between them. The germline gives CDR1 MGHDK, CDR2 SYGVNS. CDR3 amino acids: CASSTQGNTIYF. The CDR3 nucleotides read TGTGCCAGCAGTACTCAGGGGAACACCATATATTTT.